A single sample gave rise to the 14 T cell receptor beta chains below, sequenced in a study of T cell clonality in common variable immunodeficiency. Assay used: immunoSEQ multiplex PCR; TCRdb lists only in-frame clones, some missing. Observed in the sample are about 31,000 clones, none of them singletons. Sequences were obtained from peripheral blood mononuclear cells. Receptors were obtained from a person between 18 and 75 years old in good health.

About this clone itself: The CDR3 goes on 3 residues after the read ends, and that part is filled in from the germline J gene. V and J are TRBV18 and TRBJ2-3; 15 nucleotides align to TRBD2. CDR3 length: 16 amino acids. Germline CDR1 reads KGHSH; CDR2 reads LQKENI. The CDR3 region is CASSPGLAGGRETQYF. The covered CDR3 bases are TGTGCCAGCTCTCCCGGACTAGCGGGGGGGCGAGAGACG.

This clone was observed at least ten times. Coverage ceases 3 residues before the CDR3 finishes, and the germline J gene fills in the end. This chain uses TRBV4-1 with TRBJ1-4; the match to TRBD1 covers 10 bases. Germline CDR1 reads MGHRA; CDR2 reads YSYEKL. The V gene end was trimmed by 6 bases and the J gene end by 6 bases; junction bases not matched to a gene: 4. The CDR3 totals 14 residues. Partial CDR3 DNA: TGCGCCAGCAGAAGAGGGACAGGGGATGAAAAA. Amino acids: CASRRGTGDEK. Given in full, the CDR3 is CASRRGTGDEKLFF.

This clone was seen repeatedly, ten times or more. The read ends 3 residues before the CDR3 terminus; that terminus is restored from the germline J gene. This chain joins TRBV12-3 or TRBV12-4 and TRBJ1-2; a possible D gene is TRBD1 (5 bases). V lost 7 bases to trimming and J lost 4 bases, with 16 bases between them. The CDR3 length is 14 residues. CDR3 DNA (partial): TGTGCCAGCATAAAGGGAGGGGTCGGCTATGGC. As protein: CASIKGGVGYG. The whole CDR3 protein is CASIKGGVGYGYTF.

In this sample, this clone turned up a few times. CDR3 loop: CASSPTGAYDYTF. CDR3 bases read: TGTGCCAGCTCACCCACAGGGGCCTACGAC. The rearrangement joins TRBV18 to TRBJ1-2; 7 positions match TRBD1. The read ends 3 residues shy of where the CDR3 ends; the end is completed using the germline J gene. The CDR3 has 13 residues. CDR1 KGHSH and CDR2 LQKENI come from the germline V gene.

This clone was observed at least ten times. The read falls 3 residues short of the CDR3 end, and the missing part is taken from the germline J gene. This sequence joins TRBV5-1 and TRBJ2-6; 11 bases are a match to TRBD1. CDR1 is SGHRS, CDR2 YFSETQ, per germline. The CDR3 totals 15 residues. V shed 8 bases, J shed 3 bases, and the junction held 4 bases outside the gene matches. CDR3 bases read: TGCGCCAGTGGACAGGGGGCGCTTGGGGCCAACGTC. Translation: CASGQGALGANV. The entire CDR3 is CASGQGALGANVLTF. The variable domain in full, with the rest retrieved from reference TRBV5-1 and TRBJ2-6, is KAGVTQTPRYLIKTRGQQVTLSCSPISGHRSVSWYQQTPGQGLQFLFEYFSETQRNKGNFPGRFSGRQFSNSRSEMNVSTLELGDSALYLCASGQGALGANVLTFGAGSRLTVL.

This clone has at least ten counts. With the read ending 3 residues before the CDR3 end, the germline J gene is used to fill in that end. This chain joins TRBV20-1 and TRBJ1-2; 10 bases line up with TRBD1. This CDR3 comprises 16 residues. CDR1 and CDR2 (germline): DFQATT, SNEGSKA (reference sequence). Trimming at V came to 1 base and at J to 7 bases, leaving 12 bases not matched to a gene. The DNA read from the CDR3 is TGCAGTGCTAGAGGGGACAGGGGTCGGGGAGCCCCTGGC. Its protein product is CSARGDRGRGAPG. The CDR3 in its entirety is CSARGDRGRGAPGYTF.

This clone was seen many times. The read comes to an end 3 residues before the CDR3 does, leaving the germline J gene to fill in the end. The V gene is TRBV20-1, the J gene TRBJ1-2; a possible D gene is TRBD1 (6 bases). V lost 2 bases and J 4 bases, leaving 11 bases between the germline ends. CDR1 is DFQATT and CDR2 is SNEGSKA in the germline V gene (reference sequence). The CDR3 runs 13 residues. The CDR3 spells CSARPQGAYGYTF. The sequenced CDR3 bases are TGCAGTGCTAGACCACAGGGTGCCTATGGC.

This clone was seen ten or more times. Partial CDR3 DNA: TGTGCCATCAGTGAGAAAGGCGGGGATGGGGATACG. Amino acid sequence: CAISEKGGDGDT. The CDR3 reads in full as CAISEKGGDGDTQYF. The V and J genes are TRBV10-3 and TRBJ2-3; tentatively, D is TRBD2 (6 bases). The read terminates 3 residues ahead of where the CDR3 ends, so the germline J gene completes it. V lost 2 bases and J lost 6, with 15 bases in between. This CDR3 is built from 15 residues. Germline-derived CDR1 and CDR2 are ENHRY and SYGVKD.

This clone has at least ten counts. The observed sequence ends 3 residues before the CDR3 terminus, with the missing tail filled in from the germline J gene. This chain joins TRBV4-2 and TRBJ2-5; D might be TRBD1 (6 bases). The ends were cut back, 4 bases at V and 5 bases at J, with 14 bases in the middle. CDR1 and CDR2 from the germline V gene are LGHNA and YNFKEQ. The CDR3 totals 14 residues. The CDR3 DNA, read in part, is TGTGCCAGCAGCCGACAGGAAGGTGGGGAGACC. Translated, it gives CASSRQEGGET. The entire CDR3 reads CASSRQEGGETQYF.

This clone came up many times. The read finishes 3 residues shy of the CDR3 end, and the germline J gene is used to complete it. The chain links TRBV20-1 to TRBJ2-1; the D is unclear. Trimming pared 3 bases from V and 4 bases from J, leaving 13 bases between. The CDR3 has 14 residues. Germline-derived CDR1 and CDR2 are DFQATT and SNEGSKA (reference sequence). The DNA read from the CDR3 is TGCAGTGCTAGGGCTAGGAGAGTATACAATGAG. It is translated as CSARARRVYNE. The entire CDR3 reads CSARARRVYNEQFF.

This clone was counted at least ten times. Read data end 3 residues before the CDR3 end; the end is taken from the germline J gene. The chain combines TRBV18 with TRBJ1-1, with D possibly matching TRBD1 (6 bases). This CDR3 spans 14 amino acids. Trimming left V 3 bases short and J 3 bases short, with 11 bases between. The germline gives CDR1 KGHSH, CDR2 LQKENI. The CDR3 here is CASSPGAGDTEAFF. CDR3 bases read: TGTGCCAGCTCACCGGGGGCAGGGGACACTGAA.

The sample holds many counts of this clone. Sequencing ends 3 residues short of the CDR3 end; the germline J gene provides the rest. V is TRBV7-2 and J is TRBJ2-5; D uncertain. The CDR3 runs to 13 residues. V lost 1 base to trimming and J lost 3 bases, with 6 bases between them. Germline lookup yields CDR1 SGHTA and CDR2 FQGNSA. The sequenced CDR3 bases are TGTGCCAGCAGCTTAGAACGGGAAGAGACC. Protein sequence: CASSLEREET. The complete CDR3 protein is CASSLEREETQYF.

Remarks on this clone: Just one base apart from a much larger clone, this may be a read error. The CDR3 spells CASSEARDRAPGANVLFF. CDR3 DNA, as far as it was read: TGTGCCAGCAGTGAAGCGCGGGACAGGGCTCCTGGGGCCAACGTA. This chain connects TRBV2 to TRBJ1-4, with 9 bases identical to TRBD1. The read halts 3 residues ahead of the CDR3 end, with the missing end drawn from the germline J gene. CDR1 is SNHLY and CDR2 is FYNNEI in the germline V gene. This CDR3 comprises 18 residues.

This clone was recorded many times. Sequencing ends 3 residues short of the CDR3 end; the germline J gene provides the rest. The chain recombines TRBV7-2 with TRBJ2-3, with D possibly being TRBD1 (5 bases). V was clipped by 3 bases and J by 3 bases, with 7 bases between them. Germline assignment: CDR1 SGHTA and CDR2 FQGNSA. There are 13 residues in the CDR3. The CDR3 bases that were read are TGTGCCAGCAGCTTGGGGCGGACAGATACG. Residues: CASSLGRTDT. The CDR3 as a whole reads CASSLGRTDTQYF.